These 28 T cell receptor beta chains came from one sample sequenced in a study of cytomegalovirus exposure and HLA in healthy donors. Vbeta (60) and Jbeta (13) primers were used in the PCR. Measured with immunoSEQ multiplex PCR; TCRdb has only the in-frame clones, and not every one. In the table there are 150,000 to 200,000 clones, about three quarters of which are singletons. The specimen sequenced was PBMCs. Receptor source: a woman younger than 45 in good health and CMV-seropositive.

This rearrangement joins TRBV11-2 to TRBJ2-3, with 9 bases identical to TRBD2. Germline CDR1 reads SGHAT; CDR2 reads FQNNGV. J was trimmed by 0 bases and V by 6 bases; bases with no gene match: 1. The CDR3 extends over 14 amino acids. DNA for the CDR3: TGTGCCAGCAGACTAGCGGGCAGCACAGATACGCAGTATTTT. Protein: CASRLAGSTDTQYF.

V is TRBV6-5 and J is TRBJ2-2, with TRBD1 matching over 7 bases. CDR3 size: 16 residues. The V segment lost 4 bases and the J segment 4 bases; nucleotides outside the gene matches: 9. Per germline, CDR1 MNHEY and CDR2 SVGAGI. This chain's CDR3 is CASSSPGQRITGELFF. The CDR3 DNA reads TGTGCCAGCAGTTCTCCGGGACAGCGAATCACCGGGGAGCTGTTTTTT.

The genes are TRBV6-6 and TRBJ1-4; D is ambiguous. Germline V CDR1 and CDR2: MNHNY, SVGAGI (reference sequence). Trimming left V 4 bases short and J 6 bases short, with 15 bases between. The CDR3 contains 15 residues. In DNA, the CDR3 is TGTGCCAGCAGTTCCGTGATAGCCGGGGATGAAAAACTGTTTTTT. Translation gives CASSSVIAGDEKLFF.

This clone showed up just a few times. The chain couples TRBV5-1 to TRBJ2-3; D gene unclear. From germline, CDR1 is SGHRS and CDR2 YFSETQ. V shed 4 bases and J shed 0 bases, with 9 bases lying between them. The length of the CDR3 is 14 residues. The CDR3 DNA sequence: TGCGCCAGCAGCCCTATTAAGAGCACAGATACGCAGTATTTT. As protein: CASSPIKSTDTQYF.

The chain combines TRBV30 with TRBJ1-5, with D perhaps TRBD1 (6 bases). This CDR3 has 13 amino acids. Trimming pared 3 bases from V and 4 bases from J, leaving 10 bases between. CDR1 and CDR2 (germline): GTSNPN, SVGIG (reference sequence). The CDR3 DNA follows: TGTGCCTGGAGCAGGCAGGGGAATCAGCCCCAGCATTTT. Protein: CAWSRQGNQPQHF.

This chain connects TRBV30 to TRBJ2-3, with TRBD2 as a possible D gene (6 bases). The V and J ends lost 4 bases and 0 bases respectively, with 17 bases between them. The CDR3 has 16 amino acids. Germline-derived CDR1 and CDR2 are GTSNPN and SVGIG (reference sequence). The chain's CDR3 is CAWIRYAGPSTDTQYF. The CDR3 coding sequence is TGTGCCTGGATTAGATATGCGGGACCTAGCACAGATACGCAGTATTTT. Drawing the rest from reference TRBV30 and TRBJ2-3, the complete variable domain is SQTIHQWPATLVQPVGSPLSLECTVEGTSNPNLYWYRQAAGRGLQLLFYSVGIGQISSEVPQNLSASRPQDRQFILSSKKLLLSDSGFYLCAWIRYAGPSTDTQYFGPGTRLTVL.

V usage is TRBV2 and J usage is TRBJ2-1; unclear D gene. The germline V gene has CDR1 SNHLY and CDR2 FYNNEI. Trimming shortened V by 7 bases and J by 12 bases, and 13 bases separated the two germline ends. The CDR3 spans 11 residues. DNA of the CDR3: TGTGCCAGCACGGTTAATAGTGGGCAGTTCTTC. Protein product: CASTVNSGQFF.

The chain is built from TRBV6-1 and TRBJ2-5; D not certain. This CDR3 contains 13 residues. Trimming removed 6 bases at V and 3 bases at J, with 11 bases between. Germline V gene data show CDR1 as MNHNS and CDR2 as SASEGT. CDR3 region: CASRPNGEETQYF. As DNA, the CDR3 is TGTGCCAGCAGACCGAACGGAGAAGAGACCCAGTACTTC.

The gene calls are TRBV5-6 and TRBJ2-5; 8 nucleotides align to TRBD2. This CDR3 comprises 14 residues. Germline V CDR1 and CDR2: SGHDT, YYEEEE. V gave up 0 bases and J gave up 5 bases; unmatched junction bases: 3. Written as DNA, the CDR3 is TGTGCCAGCAGCTTGGGCGGGGGGCGGGAGACCCAGTACTTC. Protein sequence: CASSLGGGRETQYF.

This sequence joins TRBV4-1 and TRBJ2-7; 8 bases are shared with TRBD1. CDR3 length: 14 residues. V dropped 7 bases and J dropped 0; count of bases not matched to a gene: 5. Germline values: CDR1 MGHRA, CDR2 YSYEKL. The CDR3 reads CASTPGTGSYEQYF. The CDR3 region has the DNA TGCGCCAGCACCCCCGGGACAGGCTCCTACGAGCAGTACTTC.

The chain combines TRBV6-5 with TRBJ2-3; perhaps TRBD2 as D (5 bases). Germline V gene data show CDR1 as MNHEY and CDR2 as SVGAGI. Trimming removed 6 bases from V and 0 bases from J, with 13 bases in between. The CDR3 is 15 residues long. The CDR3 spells CASSVGLSSTDTQYF. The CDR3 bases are TGTGCCAGCAGCGTTGGACTGTCTAGCACAGATACGCAGTATTTT.

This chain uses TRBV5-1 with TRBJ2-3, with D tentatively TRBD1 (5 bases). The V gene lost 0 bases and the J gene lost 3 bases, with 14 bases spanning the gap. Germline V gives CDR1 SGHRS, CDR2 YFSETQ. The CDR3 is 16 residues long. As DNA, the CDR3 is TGCGCCAGCAGCTTGGTGGCAGGGCTTGTTACAGATACGCAGTATTTT. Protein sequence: CASSLVAGLVTDTQYF.

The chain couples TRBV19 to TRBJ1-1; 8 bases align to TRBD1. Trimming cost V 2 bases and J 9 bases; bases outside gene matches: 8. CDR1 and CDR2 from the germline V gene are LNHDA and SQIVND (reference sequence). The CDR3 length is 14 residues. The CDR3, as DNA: TGTGCCAGTAGTATACAGGGGGCCGTGAGTCAAGCTTTCTTT. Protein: CASSIQGAVSQAFF.

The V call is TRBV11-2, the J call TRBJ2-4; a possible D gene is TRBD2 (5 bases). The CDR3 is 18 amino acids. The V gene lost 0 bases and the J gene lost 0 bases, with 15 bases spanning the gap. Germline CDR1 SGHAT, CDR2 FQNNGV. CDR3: CASSLDPRADLAKNIQYF. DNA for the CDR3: TGTGCCAGCAGCTTAGATCCGAGAGCGGACCTAGCCAAAAACATTCAGTACTTC.

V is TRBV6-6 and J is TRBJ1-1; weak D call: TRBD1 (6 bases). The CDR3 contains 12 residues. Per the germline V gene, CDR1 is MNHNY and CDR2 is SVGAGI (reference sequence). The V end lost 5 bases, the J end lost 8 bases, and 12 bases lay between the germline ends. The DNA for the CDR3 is TGTGCCAGCAGTGGGGGCCAGCTGGAAGCTTTCTTT. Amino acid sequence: CASSGGQLEAFF.

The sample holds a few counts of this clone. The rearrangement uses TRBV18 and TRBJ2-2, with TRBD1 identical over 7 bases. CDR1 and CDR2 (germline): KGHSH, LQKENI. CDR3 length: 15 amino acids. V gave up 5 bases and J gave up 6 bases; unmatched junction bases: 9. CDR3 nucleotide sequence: TGTGCCAGCTCAGAGTCGGGACAGTGGGCCGGGGAGCTGTTTTTT. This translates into CASSESGQWAGELFF.

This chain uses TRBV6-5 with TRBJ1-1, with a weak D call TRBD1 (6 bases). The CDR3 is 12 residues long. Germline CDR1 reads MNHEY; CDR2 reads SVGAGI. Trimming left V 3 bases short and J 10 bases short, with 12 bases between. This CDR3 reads CASSYRGAGAFF. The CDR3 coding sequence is TGTGCCAGCAGTTATCGGGGGGCTGGAGCTTTCTTT.

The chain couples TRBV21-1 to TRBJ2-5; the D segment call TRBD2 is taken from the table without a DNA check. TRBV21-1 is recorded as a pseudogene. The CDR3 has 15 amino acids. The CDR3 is CASSKAGGPGQTQYF. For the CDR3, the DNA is TGTGCCAGCAGCAAAGCGGGGGGGCCCGGACAGACCCAGTACTTC.

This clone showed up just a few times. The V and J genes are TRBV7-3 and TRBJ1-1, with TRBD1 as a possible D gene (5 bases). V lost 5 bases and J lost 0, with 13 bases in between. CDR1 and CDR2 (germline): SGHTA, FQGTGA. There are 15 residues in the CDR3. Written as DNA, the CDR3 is TGTGCCAGCAGCAGGACCCCGACAGTGAACACTGAAGCTTTCTTT. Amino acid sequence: CASSRTPTVNTEAFF. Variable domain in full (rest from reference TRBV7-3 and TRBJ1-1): GAGVSQTPSNKVTEKGKYVELRCDPISGHTALYWYRQSLGQGPEFLIYFQGTGAADDSGLPNDRFFAVRPEGSVSTLKIQRTERGDSAVYLCASSRTPTVNTEAFFGQGTRLTVV.

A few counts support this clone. The CDR3 spells CAWSQVRGEQYF. As DNA, the CDR3 is TGTGCCTGGAGTCAAGTCAGGGGCGAGCAGTACTTC. This chain joins TRBV30 and TRBJ2-7; D is possibly TRBD1 (6 bases). The CDR3 is made up of 12 amino acids. Germline CDR1 is GTSNPN and CDR2 is SVGIG (reference sequence). V was trimmed by 2 bases and J by 6 bases, leaving 11 bases between them.

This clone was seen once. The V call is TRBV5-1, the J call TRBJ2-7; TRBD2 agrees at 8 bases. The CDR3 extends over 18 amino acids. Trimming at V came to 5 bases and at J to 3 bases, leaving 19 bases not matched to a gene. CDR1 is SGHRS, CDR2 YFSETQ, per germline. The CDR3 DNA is TGCGCCAGCAGTTCGGGGGGGTTTTTGGGGGGCGATGACTACGAGCAGTACTTC. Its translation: CASSSGGFLGGDDYEQYF.

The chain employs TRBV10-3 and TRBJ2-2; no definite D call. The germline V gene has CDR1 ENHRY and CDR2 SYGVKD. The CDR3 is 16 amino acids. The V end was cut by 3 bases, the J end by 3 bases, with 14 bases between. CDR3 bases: TGTGCCATCAGTGAATCCTCTGGTCGCGACACCGGGGAGCTGTTTTTT. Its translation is CAISESSGRDTGELFF.

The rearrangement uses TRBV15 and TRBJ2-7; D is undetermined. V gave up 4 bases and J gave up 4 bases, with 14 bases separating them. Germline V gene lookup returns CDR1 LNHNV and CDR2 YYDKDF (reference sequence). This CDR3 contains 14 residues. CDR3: CATSTNPGGYEQYF. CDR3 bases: TGTGCCACCAGCACAAACCCGGGTGGGTACGAGCAGTACTTC.

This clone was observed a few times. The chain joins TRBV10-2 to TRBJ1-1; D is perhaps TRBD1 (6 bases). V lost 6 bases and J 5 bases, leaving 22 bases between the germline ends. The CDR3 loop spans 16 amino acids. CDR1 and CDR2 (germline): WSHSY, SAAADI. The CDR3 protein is CASRDGGAGRSTEAFF. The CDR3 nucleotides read TGCGCCAGCAGGGACGGGGGGGCAGGGCGATCGACTGAAGCTTTCTTT.

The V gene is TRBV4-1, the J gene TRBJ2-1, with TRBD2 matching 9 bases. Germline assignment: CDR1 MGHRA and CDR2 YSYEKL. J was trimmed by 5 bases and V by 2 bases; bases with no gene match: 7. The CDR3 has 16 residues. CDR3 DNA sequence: TGCGCCAGCAGCCAACCGCGGGCTAGCGGGAACAATGAGCAGTTCTTC. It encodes CASSQPRASGNNEQFF.

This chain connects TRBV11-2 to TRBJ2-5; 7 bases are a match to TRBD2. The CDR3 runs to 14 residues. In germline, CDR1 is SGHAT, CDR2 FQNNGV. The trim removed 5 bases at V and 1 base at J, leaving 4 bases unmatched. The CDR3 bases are TGTGCCAGCAGCCCGGGACTACCCCAAGAGACCCAGTACTTC. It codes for CASSPGLPQETQYF.

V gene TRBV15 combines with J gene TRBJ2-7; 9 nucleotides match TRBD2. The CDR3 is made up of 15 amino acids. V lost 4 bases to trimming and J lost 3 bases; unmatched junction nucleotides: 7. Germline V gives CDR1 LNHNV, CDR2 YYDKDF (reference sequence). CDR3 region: CATSIKTSGNYEQYF. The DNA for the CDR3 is TGTGCCACCAGCATAAAGACTAGCGGAAACTACGAGCAGTACTTC.

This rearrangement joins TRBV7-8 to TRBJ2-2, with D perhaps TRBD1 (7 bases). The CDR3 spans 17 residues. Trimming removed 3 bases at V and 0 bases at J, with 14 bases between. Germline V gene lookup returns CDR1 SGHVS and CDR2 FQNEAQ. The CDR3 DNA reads TGTGCCAGCAGCTTTAGGACAGGACTAACGAACACCGGGGAGCTGTTTTTT. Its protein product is CASSFRTGLTNTGELFF.